The 25 T cell receptor beta chains reported below all come from one sample, sequenced in a study of cytotoxic CD8 clonotypes in ibrutinib-treated CLL. Here immunoSEQ multiplex PCR was the method, and the copy in TCRdb shows in-frame clones only, minus some. The sample yields around 160,000 clones, approximately 77% seen once. The sample was PBMCs, taken after 12 months of ibrutinib treatment. The receptor source for this set is a human donor with chronic lymphocytic leukemia.

The rearrangement uses TRBV7-3 and TRBJ1-2; 8 bases map to TRBD1. Germline CDR1 SGHTA, CDR2 FQGTGA. J was trimmed by 2 bases and V by 5 bases; bases with no gene match: 7. The CDR3 extends over 15 amino acids. In DNA form, the CDR3 reads TGTGCCAGCAGCGCACAGGGGGGAACAAACTATGGCTACACCTTC. Its translation is CASSAQGGTNYGYTF.

The chain is built from TRBV5-4 and TRBJ2-7; D call uncertain. Per germline, CDR1 SGHNT and CDR2 YYREEE (reference sequence). The CDR3 is 13 residues long. Trimming took off 3 bases at V and 1 base at J, with 8 bases between the two ends. In DNA form, the CDR3 reads TGTGCCAGCAGCTACGCAGTTTCCTACGAGCAGTACTTC. Amino acid sequence: CASSYAVSYEQYF.

The chain recombines TRBV11-3 with TRBJ1-1, with unresolved D. In germline, CDR1 is SGHNT, CDR2 YENEEA. V gave up 2 bases and J gave up 6 bases, with 10 bases separating them. The CDR3 is made up of 13 amino acids. The CDR3 spells CASSLNPGSEAFF. The CDR3 DNA reads TGTGCCAGCAGCTTAAATCCTGGATCTGAAGCTTTCTTT.

The CDR3 spells CASGPGQGVEKLFF. CDR3 bases: TGTGCCAGCGGCCCGGGACAGGGGGTAGAAAAACTGTTTTTT. This chain links TRBV27 with TRBJ1-4, with 11 bases fitting TRBD1. The trim removed 8 bases at V and 8 bases at J, leaving 7 bases unmatched. This CDR3 has 14 residues. The V gene's germline CDR1 is MNHEY and CDR2 SMNVEV (reference sequence).

This chain connects TRBV19 to TRBJ2-2; D is possibly TRBD1 (5 bases). Germline V gene sequence: CDR1 LNHDA, CDR2 SQIVND (reference sequence). V lost 3 bases and J 7 bases, leaving 18 bases between the germline ends. The CDR3 sequence is 16 residues long. CDR3 region: CASSIDGASSGGELFF. In DNA, the CDR3 is TGTGCCAGTAGTATTGATGGGGCGTCATCCGGCGGGGAGCTGTTTTTT.

This clone was seen only a few times. The J gene is TRBJ1-5, the V gene TRBV19, with 7 bases lining up with TRBD1. This CDR3 contains 12 residues. Germline values: CDR1 LNHDA, CDR2 SQIVND (reference sequence). Trimming took 5 bases from V and 11 from J; bases not matched to a gene: 6. The CDR3 spells CASSEQGSAQHF. The CDR3 coding sequence is TGTGCCAGTAGTGAACAGGGGAGCGCCCAGCATTTT.

The V and J genes are TRBV7-6 and TRBJ2-1; no reliable D call. Trimming cost V 0 bases and J 3 bases, with 12 bases left between them. Germline V CDR1 and CDR2: SGHVS, FNYEAQ. The CDR3 runs 16 residues. In DNA, the CDR3 is TGTGCCAGCAGCTTAGCGCAGGCTAGTAGCTACAATGAGCAGTTCTTC. This codes for CASSLAQASSYNEQFF.

The rearrangement uses TRBV5-8 and TRBJ2-7; D may correspond to TRBD1 or TRBD2 (5 bases each). CDR3 length equals 15 residues. CDR1 and CDR2 (germline): SGHTS, YDEGEE. Trimming removed 0 bases at V and 2 bases at J, with 12 bases between. DNA of the CDR3: TGTGCCAGCAGCTTGGTTGGGACCGACCCCTACGAGCAGTACTTC. Protein: CASSLVGTDPYEQYF.

The table lists this clone with a few counts. V gene TRBV5-4 combines with J gene TRBJ2-6; TRBD2 is a possible D gene (5 bases). The CDR3 loop spans 18 amino acids. The germline gives CDR1 SGHNT, CDR2 YYREEE (reference sequence). Trimming removed 1 base from V and 0 bases from J, with 14 bases in between. The CDR3 here is CASSLYRGLSSGANVLTF. CDR3 sequence (DNA): TGTGCCAGCAGCTTGTACCGAGGACTGAGCTCTGGGGCCAACGTCCTGACTTTC. Full variable domain (rest looked up from reference TRBV5-4 and TRBJ2-6): ETGVTQSPTHLIKTRGQQVTLRCSSQSGHNTVSWYQQALGQGPQFIFQYYREEENGRGNFPPRFSGLQFPNYSSELNVNALELDDSALYLCASSLYRGLSSGANVLTFGAGSRLTVL.

V and J are TRBV9 and TRBJ2-2; 11 nucleotides line up with TRBD1. Germline V gives CDR1 SGDLS, CDR2 YYNGEE. The CDR3 covers 18 residues. Trimming cost V 3 bases and J 2 bases; bases outside gene matches: 9. The CDR3 is CASSAAGGTGGNTGELFF. The CDR3 coding sequence is TGTGCCAGCAGCGCAGCCGGAGGGACAGGGGGTAACACCGGGGAGCTGTTTTTT. The whole variable domain, remainder taken from reference TRBV9 and TRBJ2-2, is DSGVTQTPKHLITATGQRVTLRCSPRSGDLSVYWYQQSLDQGLQFLIQYYNGEERAKGNILERFSAQQFPDLHSELNLSSLELGDSALYFCASSAAGGTGGNTGELFFGEGSRLTVL.

This chain connects TRBV29-1 to TRBJ2-7, with 8 bases that match TRBD2. The CDR3 length is 12 residues. CDR1 and CDR2 (germline): SQVTM, ANQGSEA. V lost 1 base, J lost 9 bases, and 5 bases stayed unmatched. The CDR3 region has the DNA TGCAGCGTTGAAGGTAGCGGGAACGGGCAGTACTTC. It encodes CSVEGSGNGQYF.

V gene TRBV28 combines with J gene TRBJ1-6; possibly TRBD1 for D (6 bases). V shed 4 bases and J shed 2 bases, with 15 bases lying between them. This CDR3 has 17 residues. CDR1 is MDHEN, CDR2 SYDVKM, per germline. CDR3 amino acids: CASSSFTGSPYNSPLHF. CDR3 coding DNA: TGTGCCAGCAGTTCTTTCACAGGGTCTCCCTATAATTCACCCCTCCACTTT.

This rearrangement joins TRBV9 to TRBJ1-4; a weak D match, TRBD1 (5 bases). The V and J ends lost 4 bases and 7 bases respectively, with 20 bases between them. There are 16 residues in the CDR3. Per germline, CDR1 SGDLS and CDR2 YYNGEE. CDR3 region: CASSPRTYTRGEKLFF. The CDR3 nucleotides read TGTGCCAGCAGCCCGAGAACCTATACTAGGGGTGAAAAACTGTTTTTT.

The chain uses TRBV14 and TRBJ1-2; D is unclear. CDR1 and CDR2 (germline): SGHDN, FVKESK. This CDR3 comprises 15 residues. V was pared by 1 base and J by 6 bases, with 15 bases between. CDR3 nucleotides: TGTGCCAGCAGCCAAGGGTCCTATTTGTGGGATGGCTACACCTTC. Translation gives CASSQGSYLWDGYTF.

In its sample, this clone was seen a few times. The chain is built from TRBV5-5 and TRBJ1-6, with 10 bases matching TRBD1. The trim removed 4 bases at V and 10 bases at J, leaving 5 bases unmatched. There are 14 residues in the CDR3. The V gene's germline CDR1 is SGHKS and CDR2 YYEKEE (reference sequence). The CDR3 nucleotides are TGTGCCAGCAGCCAGGGGACAGGGGAATCACCCCTCCACTTT. Its translation: CASSQGTGESPLHF.

The chain couples TRBV28 to TRBJ1-6, with D possibly TRBD1 on 5 matching bases. Trimming shortened V by 6 bases and J by 14 bases, and 11 bases separated the two germline ends. The CDR3 totals 11 residues. Germline V gene lookup returns CDR1 MDHEN and CDR2 SYDVKM. The CDR3 sequence is CASRLPGALHF. The CDR3 DNA sequence: TGTGCCAGCAGGTTACCGGGGGCCCTCCACTTT. Filled out from reference TRBV28 and TRBJ1-6, the complete variable domain reads DVKVTQSSRYLVKRTGEKVFLECVQDMDHENMFWYRQDPGLGLRLIYFSYDVKMKEKGDIPEGYSVSREKKERFSLILESASTNQTSMYLCASRLPGALHFGNGTRLTVT.

This clone was counted a single time. This chain connects TRBV5-1 to TRBJ1-1; the D gene is possibly TRBD1 (5 bases). V lost 4 bases and J 4 bases, leaving 14 bases between the germline ends. The length of the CDR3 is 14 residues. CDR1 and CDR2 (germline): SGHRS, YFSETQ. CDR3 sequence reads: CASSPGTASTEAFF. CDR3 nucleotide sequence: TGCGCCAGCAGCCCTGGGACGGCCAGCACTGAAGCTTTCTTT. Full variable domain (missing parts from reference TRBV5-1 and TRBJ1-1): KAGVTQTPRYLIKTRGQQVTLSCSPISGHRSVSWYQQTPGQGLQFLFEYFSETQRNKGNFPGRFSGRQFSNSRSEMNVSTLELGDSALYLCASSPGTASTEAFFGQGTRLTVV.

This chain joins TRBV6-1 and TRBJ2-7; D possibly matches TRBD1 or TRBD2 (5 bases each). Deletions cut 10 bases from V and 4 bases from J, with 23 bases between. Germline CDR1 reads MNHNS; CDR2 reads SASEGT. This CDR3 contains 15 residues. The CDR3 region has the DNA TGTGCCACTCAAAGGGGCCCGGGACGGGAATACGAGCAGTACTTC. Residues: CATQRGPGREYEQYF.

The chain joins TRBV5-1 to TRBJ2-3; 9 bases are shared with TRBD1. The germline V gene has CDR1 SGHRS and CDR2 YFSETQ. This CDR3 is 16 amino acids long. Losses at the gene ends were 0 bases for V and 0 bases for J; bases not matched to a gene: 2. The CDR3 region has the DNA TGCGCCAGCAGCTTGGGGACAGGGGCTAGCACAGATACGCAGTATTTT. Protein product: CASSLGTGASTDTQYF.

CDR3 loop: CASSLTFAGGPETQYF. CDR3 nucleotides: TGTGCCAGCAGCCTAACTTTCGCGGGGGGGCCGGAGACCCAGTACTTC. The chain is built from TRBV7-2 and TRBJ2-5; 9 bases fit TRBD2. J gave up 5 bases and V 5 bases, and 12 bases lay outside the gene matches. Germline V lookup: CDR1 SGHTA, CDR2 FQGNSA. The CDR3 contains 16 residues.

The chain couples TRBV28 to TRBJ2-7; maybe TRBD2 (5 bases). The V end was cut by 2 bases, the J end by 0 bases, with 11 bases between. CDR3 length: 15 amino acids. Germline V gives CDR1 MDHEN, CDR2 SYDVKM. Written as DNA, the CDR3 is TGTGCCAGCAGTTTACGGTCTAGCCGCTCCTACGAGCAGTACTTC. It yields the protein CASSLRSSRSYEQYF.

This rearrangement joins TRBV7-2 to TRBJ2-3, with a possible D match to TRBD1 (5 bases). Trimming removed 5 bases from V and 2 bases from J, with 11 bases in between. The CDR3 has 14 residues. CDR1 and CDR2 (germline): SGHTA, FQGNSA. In nucleotides, the CDR3 is TGTGCCAGCAGCGGGCAGGGTTTCACAGATACGCAGTATTTT. Its protein product is CASSGQGFTDTQYF.

The chain couples TRBV28 to TRBJ1-1; D remains ambiguous. Trimming took off 6 bases at V and 6 bases at J, with 14 bases between the two ends. The CDR3 runs to 13 residues. Germline loops: CDR1 MDHEN, CDR2 SYDVKM. The CDR3 DNA sequence: TGTGCCAGCAGGACCGGGCTATACGCTGAAGCTTTCTTT. As protein: CASRTGLYAEAFF.

This chain uses TRBV6-1 with TRBJ2-7, with a weak D call TRBD2 (5 bases). CDR1 MNHNS and CDR2 SASEGT come from the germline V gene. The V and J ends lost 0 bases and 7 bases respectively, with 19 bases between them. The CDR3 runs 16 residues. CDR3 DNA sequence: TGTGCCAGCAGTGAAGCGTCGGCGGGTGCCCTACGGGAGCAGTACTTC. This codes for CASSEASAGALREQYF.

The chain combines TRBV6-6 with TRBJ1-4, with TRBD1 matching 10 bases. In germline, CDR1 is MNHNY, CDR2 SVGAGI (reference sequence). V was clipped by 5 bases and J by 8 bases; unmatched bases: 11. This CDR3 region has 16 residues. CDR3 loop: CASSGARGQGWEKLFF. The CDR3 region has the DNA TGTGCCAGCAGTGGGGCGCGGGGACAGGGGTGGGAAAAACTGTTTTTT.